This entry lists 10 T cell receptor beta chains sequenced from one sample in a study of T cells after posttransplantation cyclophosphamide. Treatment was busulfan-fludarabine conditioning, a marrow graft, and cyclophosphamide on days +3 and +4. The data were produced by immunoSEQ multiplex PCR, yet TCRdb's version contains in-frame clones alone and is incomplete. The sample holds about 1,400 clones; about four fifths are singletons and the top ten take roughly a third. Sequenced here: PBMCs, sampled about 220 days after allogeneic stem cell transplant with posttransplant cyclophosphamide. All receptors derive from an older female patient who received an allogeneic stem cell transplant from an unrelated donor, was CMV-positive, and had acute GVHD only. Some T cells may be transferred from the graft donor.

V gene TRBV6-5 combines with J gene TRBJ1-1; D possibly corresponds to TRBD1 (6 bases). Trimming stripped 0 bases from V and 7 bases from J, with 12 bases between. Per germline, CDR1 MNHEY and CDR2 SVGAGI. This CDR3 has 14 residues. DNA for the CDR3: TGTGCCAGCAGTTACTCGCGGCAGGGGCTTGAAGCTTTCTTT. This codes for CASSYSRQGLEAFF.

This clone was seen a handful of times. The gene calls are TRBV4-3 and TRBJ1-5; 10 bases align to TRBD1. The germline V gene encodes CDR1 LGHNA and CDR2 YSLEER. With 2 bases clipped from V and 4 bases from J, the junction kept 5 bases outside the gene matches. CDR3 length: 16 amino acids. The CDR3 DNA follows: TGCGCCAGCAGCCAATCCCCGGGACAGGGGAATCAGCCCCAGCATTTT. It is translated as CASSQSPGQGNQPQHF.

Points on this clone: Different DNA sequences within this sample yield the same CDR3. The CDR3 nucleotides are TGTGCCAGCTCACCAGAGGGGACAGGTTCCTCCGATCAGTACTTC. Its translation is CASSPEGTGSSDQYF. The chain joins TRBV18 to TRBJ2-7; 8 bases are shared with TRBD1. This CDR3 is 15 amino acids long. CDR1 is KGHSH and CDR2 is LQKENI in the germline V gene. V shed 2 bases and J 10 bases; nucleotides not matched to a gene: 13.

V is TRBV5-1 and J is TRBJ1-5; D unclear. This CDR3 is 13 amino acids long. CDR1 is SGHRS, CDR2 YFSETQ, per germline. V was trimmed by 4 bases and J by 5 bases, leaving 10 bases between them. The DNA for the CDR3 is TGCGCCAGCAGCCCCAGCGGGGATCAGCCCCAGCATTTT. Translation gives CASSPSGDQPQHF.

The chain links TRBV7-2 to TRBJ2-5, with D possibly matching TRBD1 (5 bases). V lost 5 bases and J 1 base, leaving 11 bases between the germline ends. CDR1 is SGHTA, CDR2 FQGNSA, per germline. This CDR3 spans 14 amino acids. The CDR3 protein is CASSPEDSQETQYF. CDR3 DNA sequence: TGTGCCAGCAGCCCAGAAGACAGCCAAGAGACCCAGTACTTC.

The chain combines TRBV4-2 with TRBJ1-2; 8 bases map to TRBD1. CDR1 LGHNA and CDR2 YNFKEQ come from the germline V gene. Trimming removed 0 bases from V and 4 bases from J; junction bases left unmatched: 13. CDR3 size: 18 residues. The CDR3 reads CASSQDSMGTGGVYGYTF. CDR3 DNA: TGTGCCAGCAGCCAAGATTCGATGGGAACAGGGGGAGTCTATGGCTACACCTTC.

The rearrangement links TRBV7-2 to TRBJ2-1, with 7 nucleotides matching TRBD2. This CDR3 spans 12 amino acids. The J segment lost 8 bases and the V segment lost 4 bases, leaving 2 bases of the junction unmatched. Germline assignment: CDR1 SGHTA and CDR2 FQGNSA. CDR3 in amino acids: CASSWGGHEQFF. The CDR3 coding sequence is TGTGCCAGCAGCTGGGGGGGTCATGAGCAGTTCTTC.

The CDR3 here is CASRFTGGPGYTF. The DNA for the CDR3 is TGTGCCAGCAGATTTACAGGGGGCCCTGGCTACACCTTC. The chain carries TRBV6-5 and TRBJ1-2; 9 bases are a match to TRBD1. CDR1 and CDR2 (germline): MNHEY, SVGAGI. This CDR3 comprises 13 residues. V lost 6 bases and J lost 7; bases outside the gene matches: 6.

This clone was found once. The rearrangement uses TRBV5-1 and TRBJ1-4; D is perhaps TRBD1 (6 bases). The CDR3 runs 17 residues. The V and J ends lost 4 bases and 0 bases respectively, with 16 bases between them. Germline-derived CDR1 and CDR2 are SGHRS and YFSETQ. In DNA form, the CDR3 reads TGCGCCAGCAGCCCAGGGGACACTCTTGCAACTAATGAAAAACTGTTTTTT. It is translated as CASSPGDTLATNEKLFF.

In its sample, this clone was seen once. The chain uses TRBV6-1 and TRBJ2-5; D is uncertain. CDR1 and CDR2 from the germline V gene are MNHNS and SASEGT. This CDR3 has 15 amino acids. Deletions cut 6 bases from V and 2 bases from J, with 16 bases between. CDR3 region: CASRRGARSQETQYF. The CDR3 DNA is TGTGCCAGCAGGCGAGGAGCCAGATCACAAGAGACCCAGTACTTC.